A single sample is the source of the 19 T cell receptor beta chains below, sequenced in a study of cytomegalovirus exposure and HLA in healthy donors. PCR employed 60 Vbeta and 13 Jbeta primers. The protocol was immunoSEQ multiplex PCR, while the TCRdb copy is restricted to in-frame clones and leaves out a portion. The sample lists more than 100,000 clones; roughly 69% were seen once. The sample comprised PBMCs. The receptors stem from a woman in her 40s in good health and CMV-seropositive.

The genes are TRBV7-2 and TRBJ2-3, with 9 bases identical to TRBD2. This CDR3 contains 15 residues. V was pared by 5 bases and J by 3 bases, with 6 bases of the junction left unmatched. CDR1 is SGHTA and CDR2 is FQGNSA in the germline V gene. CDR3 DNA: TGTGCCAGCAGCAAGGCGGGAGGGGGGACAGATACGCAGTATTTT. It yields the protein CASSKAGGGTDTQYF.

V usage is TRBV5-1 and J usage is TRBJ2-7; 7 positions match TRBD2. This CDR3 has 15 residues. The ends lost 1 base at V and 2 bases at J; junction bases unmatched: 6. Germline V gene lookup returns CDR1 SGHRS and CDR2 YFSETQ. The CDR3 DNA reads TGCGCCAGCAGCTTGAGCCAGCGGGGAACCTACGAGCAGTACTTC. Amino acid sequence: CASSLSQRGTYEQYF.

This chain connects TRBV7-9 to TRBJ2-7; D ambiguous. Trimming removed 2 bases from V and 0 bases from J, with 11 bases in between. CDR1 is SEHNR, CDR2 FQNEAQ, per germline (reference sequence). This CDR3 region has 15 residues. The chain's CDR3 is CASSLSAATSYEQYF. CDR3 bases: TGTGCCAGCAGCTTATCGGCGGCCACCTCCTACGAGCAGTACTTC. Based on the CDR3 plus reference TRBV7-9 and TRBJ2-7, the full variable domain is DTGVSQNPRHKITKRGQNVTFRCDPISEHNRLYWYRQTLGQGPEFLTYFQNEAQLEKSRLLSDRFSAERPKGSFSTLEIQRTEQGDSAMYLCASSLSAATSYEQYFGPGTRLTVT.

V is TRBV2 and J is TRBJ1-1; no definite D call. The CDR3 is 12 amino acids. Germline V lookup: CDR1 SNHLY, CDR2 FYNNEI. V was trimmed by 6 bases and J by 1 base, leaving 6 bases between them. This CDR3 is CASRYRNTEAFF. The CDR3 coding sequence is TGTGCCAGCAGGTACAGGAACACTGAAGCTTTCTTT.

This clone was detected only a few times. Other nucleotide sequences in the sample specify the same CDR3. The chain is built from TRBV11-2 and TRBJ1-1; 10 nucleotides agree with TRBD1. Losses at the gene ends were 4 bases for V and 4 bases for J; bases not matched to a gene: 6. This CDR3 comprises 15 residues. Germline CDR1 and CDR2: SGHAT and FQNNGV. The CDR3 is CASSSDRDRGTEAFF. As DNA, the CDR3 is TGTGCCAGCAGCTCAGACCGGGACAGGGGCACTGAAGCTTTCTTT.

V gene TRBV9 combines with J gene TRBJ2-1; D unresolved. With 4 bases removed from V and 3 bases from J, the gap between germline ends came to 14 bases. This CDR3 region has 15 residues. Germline V gene data show CDR1 as SGDLS and CDR2 as YYNGEE. The DNA for the CDR3 is TGTGCCAGCAGCCCGTTGGCCCCTTACTACAATGAGCAGTTCTTC. Amino acid sequence: CASSPLAPYYNEQFF.

The V call is TRBV12-5, the J call TRBJ2-2, with D maybe TRBD1 (6 bases). The CDR3 totals 18 residues. V was cut by 2 bases and J by 4 bases, with 20 bases left in between. Germline CDR1 and CDR2: LGHNT and FRNRAP. CDR3 in amino acids: CASGLSLRDNVFTGELFF. CDR3 DNA: TGTGCTAGTGGTTTGTCACTCCGGGACAATGTGTTCACCGGGGAGCTGTTTTTT.

CDR3 sequence reads: CASSIGGGRQPQHF. The CDR3 DNA follows: TGTGCCAGTAGTATAGGGGGGGGACGGCAGCCCCAGCATTTT. V usage is TRBV19 and J usage is TRBJ1-5, with D possibly TRBD1 on 5 matching bases. Trimming shortened V by 1 base and J by 7 bases, and 11 bases separated the two germline ends. Germline V gene data show CDR1 as LNHDA and CDR2 as SQIVND (reference sequence). The CDR3 extends over 14 amino acids.

The chain uses TRBV7-8 and TRBJ2-5; D not certain. The last part of the DNA fits TRBJ2-7 better; the J call may be wrong. Germline assignment: CDR1 SGHVS and CDR2 FQNEAQ. The CDR3 contains 13 residues. This CDR3 reads CASSSTMLGEQYF. Written as DNA, the CDR3 is TGTGCCAGCAGCTCGACGATGTTGGGCGAGCAGTACTTC.

This sequence joins TRBV6-5 and TRBJ2-7; tentatively, D is TRBD1 (6 bases). Germline V lookup: CDR1 MNHEY, CDR2 SVGAGI. The V gene lost 5 bases and the J gene lost 6 bases, with 11 bases spanning the gap. The CDR3 sequence is 12 residues long. The CDR3 region has the DNA TGTGCCAGCAGTCTACAGGGTGGCGAGCAGTACTTC. Amino acids: CASSLQGGEQYF.

V gene TRBV7-8 combines with J gene TRBJ2-2, with no clear D. The CDR3 covers 14 residues. The V and J ends lost 2 bases and 3 bases respectively, with 7 bases between them. The germline CDR1 and CDR2 sequences are SGHVS and FQNEAQ. CDR3 protein: CASSLFTDTGELFF. Written as DNA, the CDR3 is TGTGCCAGCAGCTTATTCACAGACACCGGGGAGCTGTTTTTT.

Only one count was recorded for this clone. The chain links TRBV5-4 to TRBJ2-5, with 7 bases matching TRBD1. The junction had 13 bases not matched to a gene; V was cut back by 6 bases and J by 2 bases. Looked up from germline, CDR1 is SGHNT and CDR2 is YYREEE (reference sequence). The CDR3 sequence is 16 residues long. The CDR3 DNA is TGTGCCAGCACCCCACGGACAGGACCATTACAAGAGACCCAGTACTTC. Translation: CASTPRTGPLQETQYF.

The chain carries TRBV7-7 and TRBJ2-1; maybe TRBD2 (6 bases). This CDR3 spans 13 amino acids. Germline assignment: CDR1 SSHAT and CDR2 FNYEAQ (reference sequence). Here the CDR3 DNA reads TGTGCTAGCTGGCTAGCGCTGTATAATGAGCAGTTCTTC. It specifies CASWLALYNEQFF.

This clone was picked up one time. The V and J genes are TRBV5-6 and TRBJ1-4; the D is unclear. Per the germline V gene, CDR1 is SGHDT and CDR2 is YYEEEE. Trimming cost V 1 base and J 3 bases, with 4 bases left between them. The CDR3 covers 13 residues. CDR3 amino acids: CASSLHPNEKLFF. CDR3 coding DNA: TGTGCCAGCAGCTTGCATCCTAATGAAAAACTGTTTTTT. Full variable domain (remainder filled in from reference TRBV5-6 and TRBJ1-4): DAGVTQSPTHLIKTRGQQVTLRCSPKSGHDTVSWYQQALGQGPQFIFQYYEEEERQRGNFPDRFSGHQFPNYSSELNVNALLLGDSALYLCASSLHPNEKLFFGSGTQLSVL.

J is TRBJ1-6 and V is TRBV7-6; D uncertain. The CDR3 is made up of 16 amino acids. In germline, CDR1 is SGHVS, CDR2 FNYEAQ. The V and J ends lost 4 bases and 5 bases respectively, with 15 bases between them. This CDR3 is CASSSGTTLNNSPLHF. The CDR3 nucleotides read TGTGCCAGCAGCTCCGGAACGACTTTAAATAATTCACCCCTCCACTTT.

This clone was counted once. The chain combines TRBV4-1 with TRBJ2-3, with 8 bases fitting TRBD2. The length of the CDR3 is 16 residues. Unmatched junction bases numbered 5, after V lost 0 bases and J lost 3 bases. Looked up from germline, CDR1 is MGHRA and CDR2 is YSYEKL. The CDR3 region is CASSQDRAGGTDTQYF. For the CDR3, the DNA is TGCGCCAGCAGCCAAGATCGTGCGGGGGGAACAGATACGCAGTATTTT.

CDR3 residues: CASSPQGGVADTQYF. In nucleotides, the CDR3 is TGTGCCAGCTCACCCCAGGGGGGTGTGGCAGATACGCAGTATTTT. The chain couples TRBV18 to TRBJ2-3; tentative D call: TRBD1 (7 bases). With 3 bases removed from V and 4 bases from J, the gap between germline ends came to 14 bases. The CDR3 extends over 15 amino acids. Germline V gene lookup returns CDR1 KGHSH and CDR2 LQKENI.

The V gene is TRBV11-2, the J gene TRBJ2-3, with D possibly being TRBD2 (6 bases). Germline V gene lookup returns CDR1 SGHAT and CDR2 FQNNGV. The CDR3 loop spans 14 amino acids. V dropped 8 bases and J dropped 6 bases, with 18 bases sitting between them. The CDR3 bases are TGTGCCAGCTACCTGGAGGGGTATGGCGATACGCAGTATTTT. Its protein is CASYLEGYGDTQYF.

The J gene is TRBJ1-1, the V gene TRBV5-1, with a possible D match to TRBD1 (6 bases). CDR3 size: 14 residues. Per the germline V gene, CDR1 is SGHRS and CDR2 is YFSETQ. V lost 2 bases to trimming and J lost 5 bases, with 13 bases between them. The CDR3 is CASSLFSGATEAFF. CDR3 DNA: TGCGCCAGCAGCTTATTCTCAGGGGCGACTGAAGCTTTCTTT. The variable domain in full, completed from reference TRBV5-1 and TRBJ1-1, reads KAGVTQTPRYLIKTRGQQVTLSCSPISGHRSVSWYQQTPGQGLQFLFEYFSETQRNKGNFPGRFSGRQFSNSRSEMNVSTLELGDSALYLCASSLFSGATEAFFGQGTRLTVV.